The 32 T cell receptor beta chains below all came from one sample that was sequenced in a study of early T cells in non-severe SARS-CoV-2 infection. MiXCR, run by TCRdb on the 5' RACE reads, gives a single entry per CDR3 protein. The sample yields more than 65,000 distinct CDR3 sequences, less than 15% seen once. Sequences were obtained from whole blood. The receptors derive from an adult who was a healthcare worker with PCR-confirmed SARS-CoV-2 infection or an uninfected control (not recorded which).

This clonotype was recorded at least ten times. V usage is TRBV5-1 and J usage is TRBJ2-1; 14 bases map to TRBD2. CDR1 and CDR2 (germline): SGHRS, YFSETQ. The CDR3 consists of 18 residues. V trimming: 1 base; J trimming: 2 bases; junction bases outside the gene matches: 5. Here the CDR3 reads CASSLPGLAGDPYNEQFF. Here the CDR3 DNA reads TGCGCCAGCAGCTTGCCGGGACTAGCGGGAGACCCCTACAATGAGCAGTTCTTC.

The sample holds many counts of this clonotype. The chain combines TRBV5-1 with TRBJ1-1, with D tentatively TRBD1 (5 bases). This CDR3 is built from 15 residues. Per the germline V gene, CDR1 is SGHRS and CDR2 is YFSETQ. Trimming took 0 bases from V and 4 from J, leaving 13 bases between them. CDR3 sequence (DNA): TGCGCCAGCAGCTTGGTTGGACAAGGGGTCACTGAAGCTTTCTTT. Its protein is CASSLVGQGVTEAFF.

This clonotype was detected ten times or more. V is TRBV20-1 and J is TRBJ2-5; D assignment may be TRBD1 or TRBD2 (5 bases each). Germline assignment: CDR1 DFQATT and CDR2 SNEGSKA (reference sequence). V lost 4 bases and J 7 bases, leaving 19 bases between the germline ends. The CDR3 is 14 amino acids. The CDR3 spells CSATTGRASWTQYF. The CDR3 DNA is TGCAGTGCTACAACGGGACGGGCGTCTTGGACCCAGTACTTC.

This clonotype was detected only a few times. This chain links TRBV2 with TRBJ2-3; 8 bases line up with TRBD1. The CDR3 extends over 14 amino acids. Trimming at V came to 6 bases and at J to 2 bases, leaving 4 bases not matched to a gene. Germline V gene data show CDR1 as SNHLY and CDR2 as FYNNEI. Here the CDR3 DNA reads TGTGCCAGCAGCGGACAGGGAAACACAGATACGCAGTATTTT. It is translated as CASSGQGNTDTQYF.

The rearrangement joins TRBV12-3 or TRBV12-4 to TRBJ2-3; D unresolved. V dropped 6 bases and J dropped 0 bases, with 7 bases sitting between them. The CDR3 runs to 13 residues. The CDR3 DNA follows: TGTGCCAGCAGGCAGACTAGCACAGATACGCAGTATTTT. This translates into CASRQTSTDTQYF.

V and J are TRBV7-8 and TRBJ1-2; 7 bases agree with TRBD1. This CDR3 has 13 amino acids. The V gene's germline CDR1 is SGHVS and CDR2 FQNEAQ. The V gene end was trimmed by 1 base and the J gene end by 8 bases; junction bases not matched to a gene: 4. DNA of the CDR3: TGTGCCAGCAGCTTAGATCAGGGGGAAGGCTACACCTTC. Residues: CASSLDQGEGYTF.

This clonotype was counted a few times. The V and J genes are TRBV12-3 or TRBV12-4 and TRBJ1-2; D is unresolved. This CDR3 contains 13 residues. V shed 6 bases and J shed 0 bases, with 8 bases lying between them. The chain's CDR3 is CASSHRTNYGYTF. The CDR3 bases are TGTGCCAGCAGCCACCGAACTAACTATGGCTACACCTTC.

J is TRBJ2-5 and V is TRBV5-6, with TRBD2 matching over 13 bases. The CDR3 has 15 amino acids. The J segment lost 5 bases and the V segment lost 1 base, leaving 2 bases of the junction unmatched. Germline lookup yields CDR1 SGHDT and CDR2 YYEEEE. The chain's CDR3 is CASSLTSGGDETQYF. The CDR3 DNA sequence: TGTGCCAGCAGCTTGACTAGCGGGGGGGACGAGACCCAGTACTTC. Using reference TRBV5-6 and TRBJ2-5 for the parts outside the CDR3, the full variable domain is DAGVTQSPTHLIKTRGQQVTLRCSPKSGHDTVSWYQQALGQGPQFIFQYYEEEERQRGNFPDRFSGHQFPNYSSELNVNALLLGDSALYLCASSLTSGGDETQYFGPGTRLLVL.

The rearrangement joins TRBV4-1 to TRBJ2-1; maybe TRBD2 (6 bases). CDR3 length: 14 residues. The germline gives CDR1 MGHRA, CDR2 YSYEKL. Trimming cost V 0 bases and J 6 bases, with 9 bases left between them. This CDR3 is CASSQEGLSNEQFF. The CDR3 DNA sequence: TGCGCCAGCAGCCAAGAGGGACTCTCCAATGAGCAGTTCTTC.

The rearrangement links TRBV12-3 or TRBV12-4 to TRBJ1-1; 7 nucleotides line up with TRBD1. The CDR3 has 14 residues. Trimming cost V 6 bases and J 5 bases; bases outside gene matches: 9. The CDR3 bases are TGTGCCAGCAGACAAACAGGGGTGTGGACTGAAGCTTTCTTT. This codes for CASRQTGVWTEAFF.

This chain connects TRBV29-1 to TRBJ2-1; TRBD2 aligns across 7 bases. V trimming: 5 bases; J trimming: 1 base; junction bases outside the gene matches: 5. There are 14 residues in the CDR3. Germline values: CDR1 SQVTM, CDR2 ANQGSEA. The CDR3 reads CSVKTSSSYNEQFF. CDR3 DNA: TGCAGCGTTAAGACTAGCAGTTCCTACAATGAGCAGTTCTTC.

The chain has TRBV6-5 and TRBJ2-2; no definite D call. Per the germline V gene, CDR1 is MNHEY and CDR2 is SVGAGI. This CDR3 contains 15 residues. Trimming left V 4 bases short and J 0 bases short, with 9 bases between. Here the CDR3 DNA reads TGTGCCAGCAGTTTCCGGCAGACGAACACCGGGGAGCTGTTTTTT. It translates to CASSFRQTNTGELFF.

This clonotype was counted at least ten times. This rearrangement joins TRBV18 to TRBJ1-5; 8 bases line up with TRBD1. CDR1 is KGHSH and CDR2 is LQKENI in the germline V gene. V dropped 3 bases and J dropped 5; count of bases not matched to a gene: 6. The CDR3 sequence is 15 residues long. The CDR3 bases are TGTGCCAGCTCACCCGGACAGGGAGGTCATCAGCCCCAGCATTTT. As protein: CASSPGQGGHQPQHF.

This rearrangement joins TRBV7-2 to TRBJ1-5; 7 positions agree with TRBD1. The trim removed 4 bases at V and 4 bases at J, leaving 7 bases unmatched. The CDR3 consists of 15 residues. Germline V gene data show CDR1 as SGHTA and CDR2 as FQGNSA. This CDR3 reads CASSSRQGVNQPQHF. The CDR3 DNA reads as TGTGCCAGCAGCTCCAGACAGGGCGTTAATCAGCCCCAGCATTTT.

This clonotype showed up many times. V is TRBV7-2 and J is TRBJ2-7; 9 bases align to TRBD1. Germline lookup yields CDR1 SGHTA and CDR2 FQGNSA. The CDR3 consists of 15 residues. V was clipped by 5 bases and J by 2 bases; unmatched bases: 7. The CDR3 spells CASSANRDRAYEQYF. DNA of the CDR3: TGTGCCAGCAGCGCAAACCGGGACAGGGCCTACGAGCAGTACTTC.

A word on this clonotype: One end of the junction varies from germline; a read error may be responsible. The chain recombines TRBV7-2 with TRBJ2-1; 10 nucleotides line up with TRBD2. Germline CDR1 reads SGHTA; CDR2 reads FQGNSA. CDR3 length: 13 residues. The CDR3 nucleotides are TGTGCCAGCAGCTTGGGTTACCAGGCTAGCGGGAGCTTC. This encodes CASSLGYQASGSF. Together with reference TRBV7-2 and TRBJ2-1, the CDR3 gives the full variable domain: GAGVSQSPSNKVTEKGKDVELRCDPISGHTALYWYRQSLGQGLEFLIYFQGNSAPDKSGLPSDRFSAERTGGSVSTLTIQRTQQEDSAVYLCASSLGYQASGSFGPGTRLTVL.

This clonotype was detected many times. V usage is TRBV19 and J usage is TRBJ1-4; D ambiguous. V was pared by 1 base and J by 7 bases, with 19 bases between. Germline CDR1 reads LNHDA; CDR2 reads SQIVND (reference sequence). This CDR3 spans 17 amino acids. CDR3 bases: TGTGCCAGTAGTATAGGCCCTCGCGGGCTAAGATCTGAAAAACTGTTTTTT. It codes for CASSIGPRGLRSEKLFF.

The CDR3 sequence is CASSLGLTHTDTQYF. CDR3 coding DNA: TGTGCCAGCAGCTTGGGACTAACTCACACAGATACGCAGTATTTT. The J gene is TRBJ2-3, the V gene TRBV5-5; D possibly corresponds to TRBD2 (5 bases). The V and J ends lost 0 bases and 2 bases respectively, with 10 bases between them. The CDR3 consists of 15 residues. The germline gives CDR1 SGHKS, CDR2 YYEKEE (reference sequence).

This clonotype was seen more than once but under ten times. V and J are TRBV3-1 and TRBJ1-1; 10 nucleotides line up with TRBD1. CDR3 length: 13 amino acids. Germline V gene data show CDR1 as LGHDT and CDR2 as YNNKEL (reference sequence). The V and J ends lost 5 bases and 7 bases, in that order; junction bases with no gene match: 4. The CDR3: CASSNRDRGEAFF. CDR3 bases: TGTGCCAGCAGCAACCGGGACAGGGGTGAAGCTTTCTTT.

The genes are TRBV4-1 and TRBJ2-7, with D unclear. The CDR3 runs 16 residues. Germline V lookup: CDR1 MGHRA, CDR2 YSYEKL. Trimming took 0 bases from V and 6 from J, leaving 18 bases between them. The CDR3: CASSQEIFQFPFEQYF. CDR3 bases: TGCGCCAGCAGCCAAGAGATCTTCCAATTCCCCTTCGAGCAGTACTTC.

The J gene is TRBJ1-3, the V gene TRBV5-1; D call uncertain. V was shortened by 7 bases and J by 9 bases, with 11 bases between the two germline ends. The CDR3 length is 11 residues. Germline values: CDR1 SGHRS, CDR2 YFSETQ. The CDR3 loop reads CASGGEGTIYF. The CDR3, as DNA: TGCGCCAGCGGCGGGGAAGGCACCATATATTTT.

J is TRBJ2-4 and V is TRBV12-3 or TRBV12-4; D not resolved. Trimming removed 5 bases at V and 3 bases at J, with 14 bases between. The CDR3 totals 15 residues. In DNA, the CDR3 is TGTGCCAGCAGTGACCGATACACCCTCAAAAACATTCAGTACTTC. Its protein is CASSDRYTLKNIQYF.

The chain links TRBV7-2 to TRBJ2-2; D is unresolved. The CDR3 runs to 16 residues. CDR1 SGHTA and CDR2 FQGNSA come from the germline V gene. The V end was cut by 5 bases, the J end by 5 bases, with 18 bases between. DNA for the CDR3: TGTGCCAGCAGCCTCTGGATGGACCCCGGAACCGGGGAGCTGTTTTTT. Its protein is CASSLWMDPGTGELFF.

This clonotype has more than one count but fewer than ten. The gene calls are TRBV12-5 and TRBJ2-1; 11 nucleotides match TRBD2. The trim removed 4 bases at V and 5 bases at J, leaving 4 bases unmatched. Germline V gene lookup returns CDR1 LGHNT and CDR2 FRNRAP. The CDR3 loop spans 15 amino acids. The CDR3 DNA sequence: TGTGCTAGTGGTTGGGGGACTAGCGGTCACAATGAGCAGTTCTTC. The encoded protein is CASGWGTSGHNEQFF.

This clonotype was found a few times. The V gene is TRBV7-2, the J gene TRBJ1-6; the D gene is possibly TRBD1 (5 bases). V was trimmed by 10 bases and J by 9 bases, leaving 16 bases between them. CDR1 SGHTA and CDR2 FQGNSA come from the germline V gene. The CDR3 is 13 residues long. As DNA, the CDR3 is TGTGCCACGACGGGACTGAGAGGTTCACCCCTCCACTTT. Residues: CATTGLRGSPLHF.

This clonotype has just a few counts. The gene calls are TRBV18 and TRBJ1-5; 8 nucleotides line up with TRBD1. CDR3 length: 14 amino acids. The germline gives CDR1 KGHSH, CDR2 LQKENI. The ends lost 3 bases at V and 10 bases at J; junction bases unmatched: 8. The chain's CDR3 is CASSPDRVVSPQHF. The CDR3 coding sequence is TGTGCCAGCTCACCGGACAGGGTGGTTTCTCCCCAGCATTTT.

This clonotype was recorded a few times. The chain employs TRBV11-2 and TRBJ2-7, with D possibly matching TRBD2 (5 bases). This CDR3 is 15 amino acids long. CDR1 is SGHAT and CDR2 is FQNNGV in the germline V gene. Trimming cost V 4 bases and J 0 bases, with 13 bases left between them. The CDR3 coding sequence is TGTGCCAGCAGCTGGGCGAGTGGGAGCTCCTACGAGCAGTACTTC. This gives the protein CASSWASGSSYEQYF. The whole variable domain, remainder taken from reference TRBV11-2 and TRBJ2-7, is EAGVAQSPRYKIIEKRQSVAFWCNPISGHATLYWYQQILGQGPKLLIQFQNNGVVDDSQLPKDRFSAERLKGVDSTLKIQPAKLEDSAVYLCASSWASGSSYEQYFGPGTRLTVT.

CDR3 coding DNA: TGTGCCAGCAGTTTATTCGGGGGAGGATCCTACGAGCAGTACTTC. This encodes CASSLFGGGSYEQYF. The rearrangement joins TRBV12-3 or TRBV12-4 to TRBJ2-7; tentatively, D is TRBD2 (6 bases). V was pared by 2 bases and J by 1 base, with 12 bases between. The CDR3 is made up of 15 amino acids.

This clonotype was picked up many times. The rearrangement links TRBV7-2 to TRBJ2-2; perhaps TRBD2 as D (6 bases). From germline, CDR1 is SGHTA and CDR2 FQGNSA. V was clipped by 1 base and J by 7 bases, with 13 bases between them. The CDR3 runs to 15 residues. The CDR3: CASSLGRELGGELFF. In nucleotides, the CDR3 is TGTGCCAGCAGCTTAGGTCGGGAGTTAGGCGGGGAGCTGTTTTTT.

This clonotype was seen a few times. This chain joins TRBV7-9 and TRBJ2-2; D remains unclear. The germline V and J ends were trimmed by 1 base and 5 bases, with 5 bases remaining between them. The germline CDR1 and CDR2 sequences are SEHNR and FQNEAQ (reference sequence). The length of the CDR3 is 13 residues. CDR3 nucleotides: TGTGCCAGCAGCTTAGGTTCGACCGGGGAGCTGTTTTTT. Translated, it gives CASSLGSTGELFF.

This clonotype was recorded at least ten times. The genes are TRBV12-3 or TRBV12-4 and TRBJ2-3; 9 nucleotides align to TRBD2. The V segment lost 7 bases and the J segment 0 bases; nucleotides outside the gene matches: 5. This CDR3 region has 15 residues. CDR3 bases: TGTGCCAGCATTAGTAGCGGGGGCAGCACAGATACGCAGTATTTT. It is translated as CASISSGGSTDTQYF.

This clonotype was counted many times. The chain is built from TRBV28 and TRBJ2-7; 8 nucleotides align to TRBD2. The J segment lost 2 bases and the V segment lost 2 bases, leaving 5 bases of the junction unmatched. This CDR3 is 15 amino acids long. Germline CDR1 reads MDHEN; CDR2 reads SYDVKM. The CDR3 region has the DNA TGTGCCAGCAGTTTAGTTGGTAGCGGGGCCTACGAGCAGTACTTC. It yields the protein CASSLVGSGAYEQYF.